This TCR beta chain is from a study of blood T cell repertoires in COVID-19. Study-level background: The United States, Italy and Spain provided the acute and convalescent COVID-19 samples.

In the original processing: Quantification of nucleated cells was approximated via reference gene primer amplification. TCRdb's copy holds only in-frame clones and misses some; the assay was immunoSEQ multiplex PCR. For V, J and clone size, that table is used; D and trimming come from the DNA. This table holds around 150,000 clones, roughly 90% found once. The clonotype originates from an older woman with active or convalescent COVID-19. The sample taken for sequencing was peripheral blood.

The CDR3 here is CASSPFRGGSTGELFF. As DNA, the CDR3 is TGTGCCAGCAGCCCCTTCCGGGGGGGAAGCACCGGGGAGCTGTTTTTT. The chain is built from TRBV7-2 and TRBJ2-2; 8 bases fit TRBD2. Germline V gene sequence: CDR1 SGHTA, CDR2 FQGNSA. This CDR3 region has 16 residues. V gave up 5 bases and J gave up 4 bases; unmatched junction bases: 9.